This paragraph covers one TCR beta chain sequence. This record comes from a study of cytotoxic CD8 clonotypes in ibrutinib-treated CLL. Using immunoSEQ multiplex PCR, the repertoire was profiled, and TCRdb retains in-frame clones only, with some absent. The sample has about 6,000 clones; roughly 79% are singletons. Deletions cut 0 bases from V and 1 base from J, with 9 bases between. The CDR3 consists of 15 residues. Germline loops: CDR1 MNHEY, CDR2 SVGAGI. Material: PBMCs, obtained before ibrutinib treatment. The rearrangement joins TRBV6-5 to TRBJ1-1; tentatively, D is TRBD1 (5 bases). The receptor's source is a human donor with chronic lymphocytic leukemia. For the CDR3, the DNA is TGTGCCAGCAGTTACTCGATTGGGGCGAACACTGAAGCTTTCTTT. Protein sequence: CASSYSIGANTEAFF.